The 22 T cell receptor beta chains in this list originate from one sample, sequenced in a study of vaccination effects on CD4 cells after COVID-19. Their recognized antigens are unknown. The authors isolated CD4+ T cells after ten to eleven days of culture. Only in-frame clones appear in the TCRdb table, and some are missing; sequencing was by immunoSEQ multiplex PCR. The top ten clones hold approximately 3% of a sample with around 60,000 clones, 60% to 85% of them seen once. The sample consisted of CD4+ T cells from PBMCs cultured without peptide, taken before COVID-19 vaccination. The receptor source for this set is a human donor who received a COVID-19 vaccine.

The chain recombines TRBV7-2 with TRBJ1-4; 8 bases line up with TRBD1. Germline CDR1 reads SGHTA; CDR2 reads FQGNSA. V shed 2 bases, J shed 6 bases, and the junction held 5 bases outside the gene matches. The CDR3 has 15 amino acids. The CDR3 region is CASSLSQGAYEKLFF. The CDR3, as DNA: TGTGCCAGCAGCTTATCTCAGGGGGCCTATGAAAAACTGTTTTTT.

The rearrangement uses TRBV5-4 and TRBJ2-3; 14 nucleotides match TRBD2. Germline CDR1 reads SGHNT; CDR2 reads YYREEE (reference sequence). The CDR3 has 19 residues. The junction had 12 bases not matched to a gene; V was cut back by 3 bases and J by 3 bases. The CDR3 DNA reads as TGTGCCAGCAGCTCGTCCCGGACTAGCGGGGGGCGGGGGACAGATACGCAGTATTTT. Its protein product is CASSSSRTSGGRGTDTQYF. The complete variable domain, with remaining parts taken from reference TRBV5-4 and TRBJ2-3, reads ETGVTQSPTHLIKTRGQQVTLRCSSQSGHNTVSWYQQALGQGPQFIFQYYREEENGRGNFPPRFSGLQFPNYSSELNVNALELDDSALYLCASSSSRTSGGRGTDTQYFGPGTRLTVL.

This sequence joins TRBV21-1 and TRBJ2-5; no check of the table's D call, TRBD2, against the DNA was made. TRBV21-1 has pseudogene status. The CDR3 has 16 amino acids. As DNA, the CDR3 is TGTGCCAGCAGCAAAGCGGTACGGGGGTTACAAGAGACCCAGTACTTC. It is translated as CASSKAVRGLQETQYF.

This rearrangement joins TRBV29-1 to TRBJ2-5, with TRBD2 as a possible D gene (6 bases). The CDR3 has 13 amino acids. The germline gives CDR1 SQVTM, CDR2 ANQGSEA. V shed 5 bases and J shed 5 bases, with 15 bases lying between them. CDR3 nucleotides: TGCAGCGTTCGGGGTAGCGGAGGGGAGACCCAGTACTTC. Protein product: CSVRGSGGETQYF.

The chain has TRBV18 and TRBJ2-1, with a weak D call TRBD2 (5 bases). Germline V gene data show CDR1 as KGHSH and CDR2 as LQKENI. Trimming removed 2 bases at V and 9 bases at J, with 14 bases between. This CDR3 contains 14 residues. The CDR3 sequence: CASSPRMEAAEQFF. In DNA, the CDR3 is TGTGCCAGCTCACCAAGGATGGAGGCGGCTGAGCAGTTCTTC.

This chain links TRBV9 with TRBJ1-3; 8 bases map to TRBD1. This CDR3 contains 15 residues. With V trimmed by 5 bases and J by 2 bases, 6 bases remained unmatched. The V gene's germline CDR1 is SGDLS and CDR2 YYNGEE. The CDR3 coding sequence is TGTGCCAGCAGTTACCAGGGGGCGCCTGGAAACACCATATATTTT. Its protein is CASSYQGAPGNTIYF.

The J gene is TRBJ2-5, the V gene TRBV5-1, with D possibly being TRBD1 (6 bases). In germline, CDR1 is SGHRS, CDR2 YFSETQ. V was shortened by 2 bases and J by 1 base, with 15 bases between the two germline ends. The CDR3 is 16 amino acids. The CDR3 loop is CASSFGPGALQETQYF. CDR3 DNA: TGCGCCAGCAGCTTTGGCCCAGGGGCCCTCCAAGAGACCCAGTACTTC.

The genes are TRBV23-1 and TRBJ2-3; no firm D call. TRBV23-1 is marked as an open reading frame, function uncertain. V was pared by 7 bases and J by 2 bases, with 10 bases between. The CDR3 consists of 13 residues. CDR3 DNA: TGCGCCAGCAAAAACAGATTCACAGATACGCAGTATTTT. Translated: CASKNRFTDTQYF.

V and J are TRBV6-5 and TRBJ1-6; maybe TRBD1 (6 bases). CDR1 is MNHEY, CDR2 SVGAGI, per germline. V was trimmed by 5 bases and J by 10 bases, leaving 18 bases between them. The CDR3 length is 15 residues. In DNA, the CDR3 is TGTGCCAGCAGTCCCTACAGGGAAGAGTCCTCACCCCTCCACTTT. Translating gives CASSPYREESSPLHF.

The V and J genes are TRBV6-2 or TRBV6-3 and TRBJ2-5, with TRBD2 identical over 8 bases. Germline V lookup: CDR1 MNHEY, CDR2 SVGEGT. The CDR3 runs to 15 residues. The V and J ends lost 5 bases and 4 bases, in that order; junction bases with no gene match: 9. The chain's CDR3 is CASSPGGAGVETQYF. CDR3 DNA: TGTGCCAGCAGTCCCGGGGGGGCGGGGGTAGAGACCCAGTACTTC.

The chain employs TRBV19 and TRBJ1-2; TRBD1 agrees at 7 bases. The CDR3 spans 15 residues. The V segment lost 6 bases and the J segment 4 bases; nucleotides outside the gene matches: 11. Germline V gene sequence: CDR1 LNHDA, CDR2 SQIVND (reference sequence). CDR3 sequence reads: CASRLTGDIPYGYTF. The CDR3 region has the DNA TGTGCCAGTAGACTAACAGGGGACATACCCTATGGCTACACCTTC.

Written as DNA, the CDR3 is TGTGCCAGCAGTCTGCATGTTAGCAATCAGCCCCAGCATTTT. Protein product: CASSLHVSNQPQHF. The rearrangement joins TRBV25-1 to TRBJ1-5, with D uncertain. CDR3 length equals 14 residues. V lost 5 bases and J lost 0, with 8 bases in between. In germline, CDR1 is MGHDK, CDR2 SYGVNS.

This clone occurred once. V gene TRBV18 combines with J gene TRBJ1-3; 10 bases fit TRBD1. Germline CDR1 reads KGHSH; CDR2 reads LQKENI. This CDR3 is built from 17 residues. The V gene end was trimmed by 0 bases and the J gene end by 1 base; junction bases not matched to a gene: 3. This CDR3 is CASSPPDRGLSGNTIYF. The CDR3 region has the DNA TGTGCCAGCTCACCACCTGACAGGGGGCTATCTGGAAACACCATATATTTT.

The chain links TRBV20-1 to TRBJ1-3; TRBD1 is a possible D gene (5 bases). V was trimmed by 5 bases and J by 7 bases, leaving 9 bases between them. In germline, CDR1 is DFQATT, CDR2 SNEGSKA (reference sequence). CDR3 length: 11 amino acids. DNA of the CDR3: TGCAGTGCTCCCCGACAGAACACCATATATTTT. Translated: CSAPRQNTIYF.

In its sample, this clone was seen once. CDR3 protein: CASSTSAQVGAFF. CDR3 bases: TGTGCCAGTAGTACTTCGGCCCAGGTAGGCGCTTTCTTT. The chain uses TRBV19 and TRBJ1-1; no definite D call. Trimming cost V 4 bases and J 11 bases, with 17 bases left between them. The germline CDR1 and CDR2 sequences are LNHDA and SQIVND (reference sequence). The CDR3 is 13 residues long. Using reference TRBV19 and TRBJ1-1 for the parts outside the CDR3, the full variable domain is DGGITQSPKYLFRKEGQNVTLSCEQNLNHDAMYWYRQDPGQGLRLIYYSQIVNDFQKGDIAEGYSVSREKKESFPLTVTSAQKNPTAFYLCASSTSAQVGAFFGQGTRLTVV.

The gene calls are TRBV21-1 and TRBJ2-6; the DNA was not compared with TRBD1, the D call given in the table. TRBV21-1 is deemed a pseudogene. This CDR3 region has 20 residues. CDR3 region: CASSTIPPGQKFSGANVLTF. For the CDR3, the DNA is TGTGCCAGCAGCACAATCCCACCGGGACAGAAATTCTCTGGGGCCAACGTCCTGACTTTC.

The genes are TRBV7-8 and TRBJ2-1; D remains unclear. Germline V gives CDR1 SGHVS, CDR2 FQNEAQ. This CDR3 is built from 15 residues. Trimming left V 3 bases short and J 1 base short, with 10 bases between. The CDR3 nucleotides read TGTGCCAGCAGCTTTAATTCGTTGTCCTACAATGAGCAGTTCTTC. It yields the protein CASSFNSLSYNEQFF.

The chain couples TRBV7-3 to TRBJ2-3; possibly TRBD1 or TRBD2 for D (5 bases each). This CDR3 has 15 residues. Germline V gives CDR1 SGHTA, CDR2 FQGTGA. V was cut by 0 bases and J by 4 bases, with 11 bases left in between. DNA for the CDR3: TGTGCCAGCAGCTTAACGGGACCAGGGTCAGATACGCAGTATTTT. Encoded protein: CASSLTGPGSDTQYF.

In DNA form, the CDR3 reads TGTGCCAGCAGCTTAGGTCAAGGCGGGGGTATCCATGAGCAGTTCTTC. This encodes CASSLGQGGGIHEQFF. The rearrangement links TRBV7-8 to TRBJ2-1; 7 nucleotides match TRBD2. The V gene end was trimmed by 1 base and the J gene end by 8 bases; junction bases not matched to a gene: 11. Germline-derived CDR1 and CDR2 are SGHVS and FQNEAQ. The CDR3 spans 16 residues. The complete variable domain, with remaining parts taken from reference TRBV7-8 and TRBJ2-1, reads GAGVSQSPRYKVAKRGQDVALRCDPISGHVSLFWYQQALGQGPEFLTYFQNEAQLDKSGLPSDRFFAERPEGSVSTLKIQRTQQEDSAVYLCASSLGQGGGIHEQFFGPGTRLTVL.

The chain uses TRBV6-5 and TRBJ1-1, with D unclear. Germline values: CDR1 MNHEY, CDR2 SVGAGI. This CDR3 spans 11 amino acids. Trimming took off 6 bases at V and 2 bases at J, with 4 bases between the two ends. The CDR3 bases are TGTGCCAGCAGGCACAACACTGAAGCTTTCTTT. This encodes CASRHNTEAFF.

This chain connects TRBV9 to TRBJ2-1, with no clear D. The CDR3 sequence is 14 residues long. Trimming stripped 0 bases from V and 6 bases from J, with 10 bases between. Germline assignment: CDR1 SGDLS and CDR2 YYNGEE. The CDR3 region has the DNA TGTGCCAGCAGCGTAGGGGGTATTCTCAATGAGCAGTTCTTC. It is translated as CASSVGGILNEQFF.

This chain connects TRBV9 to TRBJ2-5, with D perhaps TRBD2 (5 bases). The germline CDR1 and CDR2 sequences are SGDLS and YYNGEE. The CDR3 sequence is 13 residues long. V was pared by 2 bases and J by 4 bases, with 9 bases between. Here the CDR3 reads CASSVDYVETQYF. The CDR3 bases are TGTGCCAGCAGCGTTGACTATGTAGAGACCCAGTACTTC. The full variable domain, its missing parts supplied by reference TRBV9 and TRBJ2-5, is DSGVTQTPKHLITATGQRVTLRCSPRSGDLSVYWYQQSLDQGLQFLIQYYNGEERAKGNILERFSAQQFPDLHSELNLSSLELGDSALYFCASSVDYVETQYFGPGTRLLVL.